What follows describes a single T cell receptor beta chain. This CDR3 region has 19 residues. Germline V gene lookup returns CDR1 MNHEY and CDR2 SMNVEV (reference sequence). V gave up 9 bases and J gave up 5 bases, with 32 bases separating them. The authors ran a second PCR of about 7 to 12 cycles using a sample-barcoded 5' primer and a J-beta primer mix. TCRdb processed the 5' RACE reads anew with MiXCR; each CDR3 protein has one entry. The sample contains 1.6 million or so distinct CDR3 sequences, 34% of which appear only once. This entry belongs to a study of blood T cells in healthy people across ages.

The TCR comes from a woman aged 25 to 39 in good health. The sample taken for sequencing was blood. The chain combines TRBV27 with TRBJ1-5; D might be TRBD1 (5 bases). The CDR3 nucleotides are TGTGCCAGGTCATCAGAGAGGGGTCAAGATCCTCCTTGGGATCAGCCCCAGCATTTT. Translated, it gives CARSSERGQDPPWDQPQHF.